These T cell receptor beta chains were read from a single sample in a study of cytotoxic CD8 clonotypes in ibrutinib-treated CLL. Only in-frame clones appear in the TCRdb table, and some are missing; sequencing was by immunoSEQ multiplex PCR. The table has over 25,000 clones, 62% seen once. This material consisted of PBMCs, taken before ibrutinib treatment. The receptors were sampled from a human donor with chronic lymphocytic leukemia. Both conserved end residues are part of each CDR3. D genes are given only for firm matches. Size is omitted from some rows. Given values are once, few, many or a class for expanded clones.

clone_size d_call j_call v_call cdr3_nt cdr3_aa
NA NA TRBJ1-4 TRBV9 TGTGCCAGCAGCGTGGGGGGCGGATATGAAAAACTGTTTTTT CASSVGGGYEKLFF
once NA TRBJ2-5 TRBV15 TGTGCCACCAGCAGAGATCCCGCCCAGGGGGAGACCCAGTACTTC CATSRDPAQGETQYF
NA TRBD1 TRBJ2-3 TRBV5-1 TGCGCCAGCAGCTTGGCTGGGACAGGGGGCTTAGATACGCAGTATTTT CASSLAGTGGLDTQYF
NA TRBD1 TRBJ2-1 TRBV2 TGTGCCAGCAGCGGACAGGTGAGAGACGGTGAGCAGTTCTTC CASSGQVRDGEQFF
NA NA TRBJ2-1 TRBV6-5 TGTGCCAGCAGCCGACAGGCTCCGAGTATCGATGAGCAGTTCTTC CASSRQAPSIDEQFF
NA TRBD2 TRBJ2-3 TRBV5-1 TGCGCCAGCACTGCTAGCGGGAGGGCCGGAGGAGATACGCAGTATTTT CASTASGRAGGDTQYF
NA NA TRBJ2-1 TRBV7-9 TGTGCCAGCAGCCCAGACAGGTCCTACAATGAGCAGTTCTTC CASSPDRSYNEQFF
few NA TRBJ2-3 TRBV5-6 TGTGCCAGCAGCTACAAATTGGCACAGTGGACGCAGTATTTT CASSYKLAQWTQYF
few NA TRBJ1-1 TRBV29-1 TGCAGCGTTGAGGGGGTTATAGGGAACACTGAAGCTTTCTTT CSVEGVIGNTEAFF
NA NA TRBJ2-7 TRBV10-2 TGCGCCAGCAGTCCAGCAGGGTACGAGCAGTACTTC CASSPAGYEQYF
NA NA TRBJ2-7 TRBV23-1 TGCGCCAGCAGTCGAGGGGACGGCGTCTACGAGCAGTACTTC CASSRGDGVYEQYF
few TRBD1 TRBJ1-2 TRBV5-4 TGTGCCAGCAGCAGCCGGACAGGGGTACAAGGCTACACCTTC CASSSRTGVQGYTF
once TRBD1 TRBJ2-7 TRBV11-2 TGTGCCAGCAGCTCCCAGGGGGCTTCCTACGAGCAGTACTTC CASSSQGASYEQYF
few TRBD1 TRBJ2-5 TRBV6-5 TGTGCCAGCAACCCCGGGACAGGGCAAGAGACCCAGTACTTC CASNPGTGQETQYF
few NA TRBJ2-6 TRBV4-1 TGCGCCAGCAGCCAAGCGTTGAATACAGGGACTGGGGCCAACGTCCTGACTTTC CASSQALNTGTGANVLTF
NA TRBD1 TRBJ1-2 TRBV6-5 TGTGCCAGCAGTTTCCGGGACAGGGAGAACTATGGCTACACCTTC CASSFRDRENYGYTF
NA TRBD1 TRBJ2-7 TRBV11-3 TGTGCCAGCACGAACAGGGGCTACGAGCAGTACTTC CASTNRGYEQYF
NA TRBD2 TRBJ2-7 TRBV18 TGTGCCAGCTCACCACCGCTGATTAGCGGGACCTCCTACGAGCAGTACTTC CASSPPLISGTSYEQYF
once NA TRBJ2-1 TRBV9 TGTGCCAGCAGCGTCCGAAACCAGGGAAATGAGCAGTTCTTC CASSVRNQGNEQFF
NA NA TRBJ1-1 TRBV12-5 TGTGCTAGTGGTTTGGCCGGTCCCTACTTGGGGGAAGCTTTCTTT CASGLAGPYLGEAFF
NA TRBD1 TRBJ2-3 TRBV6-4 TGTGCCAGCAGTGACGGGACAGGGGGCACAGATACGCAGTATTTT CASSDGTGGTDTQYF
few NA TRBJ2-7 TRBV7-8 TGTGCCAGCCGTGCTTTCCAGGGGCCTTCCTACGAGCAGTACTTC CASRAFQGPSYEQYF
NA NA TRBJ2-1 TRBV5-1 TGCGCCAGCAGCTTGGGGTGGACATCATTCAATGAGCAGTTCTTC CASSLGWTSFNEQFF
NA NA TRBJ2-1 TRBV6-5 TGTGCCAGCAGTTTAGCGTCGACCTACAATGAGCAGTTCTTC CASSLASTYNEQFF
few TRBD1 TRBJ1-1 TRBV5-4 TGTGCCAGCAGCTCCCGACAGGGGGCTGTCACTGAAGCTTTCTTT CASSSRQGAVTEAFF
NA NA TRBJ2-5 TRBV28 TGTGCCAGCAGTTTACGCCTGAGGTGGGAGACCCAGTACTTC CASSLRLRWETQYF
NA TRBD1 TRBJ2-7 TRBV11-2 TGTGCCAGCAGCTTAGATCGGGGACAGGGGAGCGAGCAGTACTTC CASSLDRGQGSEQYF
few TRBD1 TRBJ1-5 TRBV18 TGTGCCAGCTCACCCGAGGGACAGTCCTTACCTAATCAGCCCCAGCATTTT CASSPEGQSLPNQPQHF
NA NA TRBJ2-7 TRBV13 TGTGCCAGCAGCTTGGGACGTAAGACCTACGAGCAGTACTTC CASSLGRKTYEQYF
NA TRBD1 TRBJ1-6 TRBV2 TGTGCCATCGACAGGGCTAAAAGGTCGGATTCACCCCTCCACTTT CAIDRAKRSDSPLHF
NA NA TRBJ1-3 TRBV5-1 TGCGCCAGCCGGGACACGGAGTGGAACACCATATATTTT CASRDTEWNTIYF
NA TRBD1 TRBJ2-7 TRBV13 TGTGCCAGCAGCCTCCGGACAGGGGGCGGGTACGAGCAGTACTTC CASSLRTGGGYEQYF
once NA TRBJ2-5 TRBV2 TGTGCCAGCAGCCGGGACTCCTGGGGGGAGACCCAGTACTTC CASSRDSWGETQYF
NA NA TRBJ1-2 TRBV28 TGTGCCAGCAGTTTTGAAATCCAAGGGTTGGACTATGGCTACACCTTC CASSFEIQGLDYGYTF
NA TRBD2 TRBJ2-1 TRBV11-2 TGTGCCAGCAGCTTAGGGTTCTCGGCGGGAGGGCCAAGCGATGAGCAGTTCTTC CASSLGFSAGGPSDEQFF
once NA TRBJ2-3 TRBV7-2 TGTGCCAGCAGCTTAGCGAGGGTTGCCCCGGATACGCAGTATTTT CASSLARVAPDTQYF
NA NA TRBJ2-7 TRBV13 TGTGCCAGCAGCCCACAGTGGCACGAGCAGTACTTC CASSPQWHEQYF
NA TRBD1 TRBJ1-2 TRBV5-4 TGTGCCAGCAGCTTGGGAGACAGGGATTATGGCTACACCTTC CASSLGDRDYGYTF
NA TRBD2 TRBJ2-7 TRBV6-1 TGTGCCAGCAGCGAAGCGGGGGCGAGCTCCTACGAGCAGTACTTC CASSEAGASSYEQYF
few NA TRBJ1-4 TRBV14 TGTGCCAGCAGCCAAGGAAGGGATGCAACTAATGAAAAACTGTTTTTT CASSQGRDATNEKLFF
NA NA TRBJ2-5 TRBV4-1 TGCGCCAGCAGCCTATTAACGGGTCAAGAGACCCAGTACTTC CASSLLTGQETQYF